Listed here are 10 T cell receptor beta chains from one sample, sequenced in a study of T-cell reconstitution after alpha-beta-depleted transplantation in children. Unique molecular identifiers were incorporated during preparation of the TCRbeta library. MiXCR was run by TCRdb on the PCR reads, yielding one entry per CDR3 protein. Counted here are nearly 350,000 distinct CDR3 sequences, around 15% occurring once; the ten biggest clones make up around 43%. The sequencing used PBMCs, mostly from graft donor cells, collected 360 days after TCRalphabeta/CD19-depleted stem cell transplant. All receptors come from a male patient between 2 and 15 years old who had a stem cell transplant for acute lymphoblastic leukemia, so the T cells may come from the graft donor.

This clonotype was seen only a few times. The chain employs TRBV10-3 and TRBJ2-1, with 7 bases lining up with TRBD2. The CDR3 covers 18 residues. From germline, CDR1 is ENHRY and CDR2 SYGVKD. V shed 0 bases, J shed 2 bases, and the junction held 10 bases outside the gene matches. The CDR3, as DNA: TGTGCCATCAGTGAGTCTTGGCGGGAGTTTGGCACCTACAATGAGCAGTTCTTC. Translation gives CAISESWREFGTYNEQFF.

The sample holds many counts of this clonotype. The rearrangement uses TRBV20-1 and TRBJ2-7; D may be TRBD2 (6 bases). The CDR3 is 13 amino acids. V was shortened by 5 bases and J by 5 bases, with 16 bases between the two germline ends. Per the germline V gene, CDR1 is DFQATT and CDR2 is SNEGSKA (reference sequence). The CDR3 sequence is CSAVEGRRDEQYF. CDR3 sequence (DNA): TGCAGTGCTGTTGAGGGGAGGAGGGACGAGCAGTACTTC.

The V and J genes are TRBV12-5 and TRBJ2-1; the D gene is possibly TRBD1 (5 bases). This CDR3 is built from 17 residues. Per the germline V gene, CDR1 is LGHNT and CDR2 is FRNRAP. Trimming took off 0 bases at V and 4 bases at J, with 16 bases between the two ends. The CDR3: CASGLVILGAPYNEQFF. Written as DNA, the CDR3 is TGTGCTAGTGGTTTGGTAATCCTAGGGGCGCCATACAATGAGCAGTTCTTC.

This clonotype was seen ten or more times. This chain joins TRBV14 and TRBJ2-7, with 7 bases lining up with TRBD2. Per germline, CDR1 SGHDN and CDR2 FVKESK. The CDR3 sequence is 19 residues long. Unmatched junction bases numbered 21, after V lost 5 bases and J lost 2 bases. Here the CDR3 reads CASSSSFPMRGGSTYEQYF. CDR3 sequence (DNA): TGTGCCAGCAGCTCATCTTTCCCAATGCGGGGAGGGTCCACCTACGAGCAGTACTTC.

The rearrangement joins TRBV4-3 to TRBJ2-2; D not resolved. CDR3 size: 15 residues. V was pared by 1 base and J by 0 bases, with 6 bases between. Germline CDR1 and CDR2: LGHNA and YSLEER. The CDR3 sequence is CASSQGVANTGELFF. The CDR3, as DNA: TGCGCCAGCAGCCAAGGCGTCGCGAACACCGGGGAGCTGTTTTTT.

This clonotype was counted only a few times. The chain combines TRBV14 with TRBJ1-2; 7 bases are shared with TRBD1. In germline, CDR1 is SGHDN, CDR2 FVKESK. J lost 3 bases, V lost 4 bases, and 8 bases had no gene match. CDR3 length: 15 amino acids. CDR3: CASSPPGGGDYGYTF. The CDR3 nucleotides read TGTGCCAGCAGCCCCCCAGGGGGAGGGGACTATGGCTACACCTTC.

This clonotype has a single count. The V call is TRBV4-3, the J call TRBJ2-1, with TRBD2 matching 11 bases. The V gene's germline CDR1 is LGHNA and CDR2 YSLEER. V was clipped by 3 bases and J by 7 bases; unmatched bases: 8. The CDR3 contains 16 residues. CDR3 protein: CASSQVSGRAANEQFF. CDR3 DNA sequence: TGCGCCAGCAGCCAGGTTAGCGGGAGGGCCGCAAATGAGCAGTTCTTC.

This clonotype was found a few times. The V gene is TRBV29-1, the J gene TRBJ1-2, with 8 nucleotides matching TRBD1. J lost 10 bases, V lost 1 base, and 5 bases had no gene match. The CDR3 consists of 12 residues. CDR1 is SQVTM and CDR2 is ANQGSEA in the germline V gene. CDR3 sequence: CSVEVGQGIYTF. CDR3 nucleotides: TGCAGCGTTGAAGTAGGACAGGGCATCTACACCTTC. Supplemented by reference TRBV29-1 and TRBJ1-2, the full variable domain reads SAVISQKPSRDICQRGTSLTIQCQVDSQVTMMFWYRQQPGQSLTLIATANQGSEATYESGFVIDKFPISRPNLTFSTLTVSNMSPEDSSIYLCSVEVGQGIYTFGSGTRLTVV.

V usage is TRBV28 and J usage is TRBJ2-2; D gene unclear. Germline-derived CDR1 and CDR2 are MDHEN and SYDVKM. The CDR3 contains 12 residues. The germline V and J ends were trimmed by 8 bases and 8 bases, with 12 bases remaining between them. CDR3 in DNA: TGTGCCAGCGGCGGCGTGCGGGGGGAGCTGTTTTTT. Residues: CASGGVRGELFF.

This clonotype appeared many times. The chain recombines TRBV5-1 with TRBJ2-1, with 7 bases matching TRBD2. V lost 4 bases, J lost 4 bases, and 8 bases stayed unmatched. The CDR3 is 15 residues long. Per germline, CDR1 SGHRS and CDR2 YFSETQ. The CDR3 is CASSLVGLPYNEQFF. The CDR3 region has the DNA TGCGCCAGCAGCCTGGTGGGACTACCATACAATGAGCAGTTCTTC.